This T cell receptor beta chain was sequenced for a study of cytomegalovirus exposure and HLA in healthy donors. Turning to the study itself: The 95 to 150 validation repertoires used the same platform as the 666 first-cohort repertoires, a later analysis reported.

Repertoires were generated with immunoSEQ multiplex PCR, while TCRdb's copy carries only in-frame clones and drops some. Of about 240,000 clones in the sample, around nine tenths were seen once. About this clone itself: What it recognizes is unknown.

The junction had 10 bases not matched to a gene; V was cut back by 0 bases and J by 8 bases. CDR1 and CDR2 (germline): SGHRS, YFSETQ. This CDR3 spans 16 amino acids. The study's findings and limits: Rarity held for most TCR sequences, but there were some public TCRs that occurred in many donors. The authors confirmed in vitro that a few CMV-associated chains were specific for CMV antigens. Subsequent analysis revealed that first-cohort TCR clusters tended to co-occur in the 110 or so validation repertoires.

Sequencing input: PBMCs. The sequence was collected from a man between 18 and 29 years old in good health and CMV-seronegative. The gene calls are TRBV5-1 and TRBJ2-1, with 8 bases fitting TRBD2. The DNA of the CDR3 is TGCGCCAGCAGCTTGGCCAGGAAGCGGGAGCTTGATGAGCAGTTCTTC. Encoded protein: CASSLARKRELDEQFF.